The clone carrying this T cell receptor beta chain is a singleton in its sample. The CDR3 contains 11 residues. Trimming took off 6 bases at V and 0 bases at J, with 3 bases between the two ends. Germline V gives CDR1 WSHSY, CDR2 SAAADI. Some clones are missing from TCRdb's copy, which holds only in-frame ones; the method was immunoSEQ multiplex PCR. This sample has approximately 260,000 clones, with roughly 87% found just once. The data are from a study of blood T cell repertoires in COVID-19. At the level of the study: Collection of acute and convalescent COVID-19 samples took place in the United States, Italy and Spain. Sample material is recorded as cDNA or gDNA derived from T cells, B-cell-depleted T cells, or PBMCs.

The age range of participants was about 18 to 95 years, with residence in some 25 US areas. Sequencing used PBMCs or T cells enriched from blood (not recorded which). The chain carries TRBV10-2 and TRBJ2-7; D remains unclear. This sequence was found in a woman in her thirties with acute COVID-19. In DNA, the CDR3 is TGCGCCAGCAGCAGCTCCTACGAGCAGTACTTC. Amino acids: CASSSSYEQYF.